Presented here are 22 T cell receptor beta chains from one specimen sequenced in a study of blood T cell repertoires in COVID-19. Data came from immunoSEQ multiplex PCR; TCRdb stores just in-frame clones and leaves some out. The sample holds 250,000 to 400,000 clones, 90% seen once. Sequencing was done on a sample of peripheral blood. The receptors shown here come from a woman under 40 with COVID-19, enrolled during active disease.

The CDR3 region has the DNA TGTGCCTGGAGACTAACAGGGGGAACAGAGACCCAGTACTTC. Translated, it gives CAWRLTGGTETQYF. This chain connects TRBV30 to TRBJ2-5, with 8 bases that match TRBD1. Germline assignment: CDR1 GTSNPN and CDR2 SVGIG (reference sequence). J gave up 4 bases and V 3 bases, and 7 bases lay outside the gene matches. CDR3 size: 14 residues.

This CDR3 reads CASSAGTGIMAFF. CDR3 nucleotide sequence: TGTGCCAGCAGCGCCGGGACAGGGATAATGGCTTTCTTT. This chain joins TRBV5-8 and TRBJ1-1, with TRBD1 matching 9 bases. The CDR3 runs 13 residues. V dropped 4 bases and J dropped 11; count of bases not matched to a gene: 9. Germline V CDR1 and CDR2: SGHTS, YDEGEE.

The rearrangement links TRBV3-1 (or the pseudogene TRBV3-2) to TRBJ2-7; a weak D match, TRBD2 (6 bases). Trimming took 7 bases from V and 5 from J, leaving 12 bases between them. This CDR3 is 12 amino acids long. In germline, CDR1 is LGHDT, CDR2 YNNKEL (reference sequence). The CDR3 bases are TGTGCCAGCACCGGAGGGATGCACGAGCAGTACTTC. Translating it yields CASTGGMHEQYF.

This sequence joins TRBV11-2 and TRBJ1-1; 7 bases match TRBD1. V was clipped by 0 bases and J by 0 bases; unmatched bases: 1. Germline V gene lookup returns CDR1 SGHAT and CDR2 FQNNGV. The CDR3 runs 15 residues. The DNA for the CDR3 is TGTGCCAGCAGCTTAGATGGGACAGTGAACACTGAAGCTTTCTTT. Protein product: CASSLDGTVNTEAFF.

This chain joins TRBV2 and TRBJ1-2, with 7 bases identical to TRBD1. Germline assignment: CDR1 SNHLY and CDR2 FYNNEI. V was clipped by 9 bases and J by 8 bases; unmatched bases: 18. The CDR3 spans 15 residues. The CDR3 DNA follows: TGTGCCAGTATAGAGTCCACAGGGGCAGTGAGCGGCTACACCTTC. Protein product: CASIESTGAVSGYTF. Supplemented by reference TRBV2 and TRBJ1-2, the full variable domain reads EPEVTQTPSHQVTQMGQEVILRCVPISNHLYFYWYRQILGQKVEFLVSFYNNEISEKSEIFDDQFSVERPDGSNFTLKIRSTKLEDSAMYFCASIESTGAVSGYTFGSGTRLTVV.

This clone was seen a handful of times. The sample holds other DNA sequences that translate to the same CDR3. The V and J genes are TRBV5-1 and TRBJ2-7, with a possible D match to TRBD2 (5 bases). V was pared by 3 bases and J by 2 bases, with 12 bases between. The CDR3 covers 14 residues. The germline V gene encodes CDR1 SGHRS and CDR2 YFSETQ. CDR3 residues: CASSSGGRPYEQYF. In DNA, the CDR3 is TGCGCCAGCAGCTCTGGAGGACGGCCCTACGAGCAGTACTTC.

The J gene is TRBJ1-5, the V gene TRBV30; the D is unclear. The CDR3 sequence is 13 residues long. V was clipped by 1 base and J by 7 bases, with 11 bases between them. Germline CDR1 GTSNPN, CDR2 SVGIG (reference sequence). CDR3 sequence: CAWSAHEKQPQHF. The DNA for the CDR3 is TGTGCCTGGAGTGCCCACGAGAAGCAGCCCCAGCATTTT.

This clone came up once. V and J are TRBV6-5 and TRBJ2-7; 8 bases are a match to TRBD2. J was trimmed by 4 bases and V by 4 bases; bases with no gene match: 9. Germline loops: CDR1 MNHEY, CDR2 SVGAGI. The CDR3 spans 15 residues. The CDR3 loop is CASSFSGKGIYEQYF. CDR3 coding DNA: TGTGCCAGCAGTTTTAGCGGGAAAGGAATTTACGAGCAGTACTTC.

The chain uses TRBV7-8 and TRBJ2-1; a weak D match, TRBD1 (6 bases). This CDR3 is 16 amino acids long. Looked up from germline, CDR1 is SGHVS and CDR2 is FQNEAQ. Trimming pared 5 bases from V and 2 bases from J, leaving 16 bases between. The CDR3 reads CASSGAGTHPYNEQFF. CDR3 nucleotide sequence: TGTGCCAGCAGCGGGGCCGGGACACATCCCTACAATGAGCAGTTCTTC.

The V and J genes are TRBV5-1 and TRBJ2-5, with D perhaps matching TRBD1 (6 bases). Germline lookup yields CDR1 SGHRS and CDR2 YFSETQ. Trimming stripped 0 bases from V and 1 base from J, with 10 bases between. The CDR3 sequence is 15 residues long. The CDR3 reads CASSLGQGFQETQYF. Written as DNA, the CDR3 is TGCGCCAGCAGCTTGGGGCAGGGGTTCCAAGAGACCCAGTACTTC.

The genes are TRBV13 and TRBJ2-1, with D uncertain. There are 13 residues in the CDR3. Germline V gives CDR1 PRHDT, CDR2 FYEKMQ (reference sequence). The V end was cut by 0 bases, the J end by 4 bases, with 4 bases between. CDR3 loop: CASSLGPYNEQFF. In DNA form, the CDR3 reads TGTGCCAGCAGCTTAGGTCCTTACAATGAGCAGTTCTTC.

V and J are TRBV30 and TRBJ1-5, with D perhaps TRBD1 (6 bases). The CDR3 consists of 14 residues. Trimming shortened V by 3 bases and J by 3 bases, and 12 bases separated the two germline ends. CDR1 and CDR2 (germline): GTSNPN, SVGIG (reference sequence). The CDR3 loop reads CAWRLAGVNQPQHF. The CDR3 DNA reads TGTGCCTGGAGGTTGGCAGGGGTCAATCAGCCCCAGCATTTT.

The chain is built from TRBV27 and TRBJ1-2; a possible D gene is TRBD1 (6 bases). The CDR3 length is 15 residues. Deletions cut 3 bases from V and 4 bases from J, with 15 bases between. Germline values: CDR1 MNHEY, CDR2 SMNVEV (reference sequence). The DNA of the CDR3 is TGTGCCAGCAGTTTTGGGGGCAGCGGGGGCTATGGCTACACCTTC. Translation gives CASSFGGSGGYGYTF.

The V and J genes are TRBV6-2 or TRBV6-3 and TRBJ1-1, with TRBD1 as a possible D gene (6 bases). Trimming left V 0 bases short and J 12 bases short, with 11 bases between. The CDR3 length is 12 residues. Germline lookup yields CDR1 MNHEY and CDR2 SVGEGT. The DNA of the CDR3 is TGTGCCAGCAGTTACTCATACAGGGAAACTTTCTTT. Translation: CASSYSYRETFF.

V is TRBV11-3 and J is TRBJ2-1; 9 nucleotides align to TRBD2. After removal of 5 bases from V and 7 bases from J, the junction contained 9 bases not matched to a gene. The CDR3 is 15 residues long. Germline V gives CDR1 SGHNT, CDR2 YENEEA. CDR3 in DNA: TGTGCCAGCAGCCCGGGACTAGCTCGAGGTAATGAGCAGTTCTTC. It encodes CASSPGLARGNEQFF. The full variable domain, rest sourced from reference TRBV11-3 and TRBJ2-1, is EAGVVQSPRYKIIEKKQPVAFWCNPISGHNTLYWYLQNLGQGPELLIRYENEEAVDDSQLPKDRFSAERLKGVDSTLKIQPAELGDSAVYLCASSPGLARGNEQFFGPGTRLTVL.

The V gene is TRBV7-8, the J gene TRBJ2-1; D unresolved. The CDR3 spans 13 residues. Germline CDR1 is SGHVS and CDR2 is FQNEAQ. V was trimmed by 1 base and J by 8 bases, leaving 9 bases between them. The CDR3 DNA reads TGTGCCAGCAGCTTAGTTGGGCGCGATGAGCAGTTCTTC. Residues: CASSLVGRDEQFF.

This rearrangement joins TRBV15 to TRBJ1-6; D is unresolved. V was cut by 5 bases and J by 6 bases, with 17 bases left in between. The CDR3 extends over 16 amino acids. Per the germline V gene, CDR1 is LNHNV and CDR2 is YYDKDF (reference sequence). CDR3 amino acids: CATSDIKPASNSPLHF. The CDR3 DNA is TGTGCCACCAGCGACATTAAACCTGCCTCTAATTCACCCCTCCACTTT.

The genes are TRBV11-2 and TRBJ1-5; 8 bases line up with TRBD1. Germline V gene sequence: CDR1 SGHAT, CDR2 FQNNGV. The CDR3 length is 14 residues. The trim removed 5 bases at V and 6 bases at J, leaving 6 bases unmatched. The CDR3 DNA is TGTGCCAGCAGCGCAGGACAGGGTGTTCAGCCCCAGCATTTT. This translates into CASSAGQGVQPQHF.

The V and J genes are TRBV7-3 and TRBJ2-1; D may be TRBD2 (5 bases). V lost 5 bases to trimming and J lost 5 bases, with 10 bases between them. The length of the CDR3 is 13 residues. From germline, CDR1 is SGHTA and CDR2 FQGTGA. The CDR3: CASSPNGDNEQFF. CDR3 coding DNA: TGTGCCAGCAGCCCGAACGGGGACAATGAGCAGTTCTTC.

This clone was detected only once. The CDR3 is CAISDPRDREERGNYGYTF. CDR3 bases: TGTGCCATCAGTGACCCCCGGGACAGGGAAGAGAGGGGTAACTATGGCTACACCTTC. The chain is built from TRBV10-3 and TRBJ1-2, with 9 bases matching TRBD1. CDR1 and CDR2 from the germline V gene are ENHRY and SYGVKD. CDR3 length: 19 residues. Trimming removed 3 bases from V and 1 base from J; junction bases left unmatched: 15.

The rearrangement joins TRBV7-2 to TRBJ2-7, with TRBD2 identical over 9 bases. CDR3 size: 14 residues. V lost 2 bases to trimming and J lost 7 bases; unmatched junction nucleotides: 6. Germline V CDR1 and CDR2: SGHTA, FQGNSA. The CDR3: CASSLLAGVGEQYF. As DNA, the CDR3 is TGTGCCAGCAGCTTATTAGCGGGAGTAGGGGAGCAGTACTTC.

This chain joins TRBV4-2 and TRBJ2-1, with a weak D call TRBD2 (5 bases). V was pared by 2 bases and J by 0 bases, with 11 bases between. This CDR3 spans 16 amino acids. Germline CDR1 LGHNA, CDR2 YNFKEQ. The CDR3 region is CASSQSTGISYNEQFF. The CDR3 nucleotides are TGTGCCAGCAGCCAAAGTACGGGAATCTCCTACAATGAGCAGTTCTTC.